This T cell receptor beta chain is drawn from a study of blood T cell repertoires in COVID-19. The overall study: Material from acute and convalescent COVID-19 was sourced from the United States, Italy and Spain.

As processed by the authors: Using reference gene primer amplification, nucleated cell counts were estimated. The protocol was immunoSEQ multiplex PCR, while the TCRdb copy is restricted to in-frame clones and leaves out a portion. V, J and clone size were drawn from that table, and D and trimming were deduced from the DNA. The table includes some 42,000 clones, almost 95% detected once. Germline CDR1 and CDR2: SNHLY and FYNNEI. The CDR3 length is 12 residues. Deletions cut 3 bases from V and 4 bases from J, with 7 bases between. The genes are TRBV2 and TRBJ2-7, with D hard to call. This sequence was found in a man over 45 with active COVID-19. Material: peripheral blood. CDR3 nucleotide sequence: TGTGCCAGCAGTGAGGAGCAGTACGAGCAGTACTTC. It yields the protein CASSEEQYEQYF.